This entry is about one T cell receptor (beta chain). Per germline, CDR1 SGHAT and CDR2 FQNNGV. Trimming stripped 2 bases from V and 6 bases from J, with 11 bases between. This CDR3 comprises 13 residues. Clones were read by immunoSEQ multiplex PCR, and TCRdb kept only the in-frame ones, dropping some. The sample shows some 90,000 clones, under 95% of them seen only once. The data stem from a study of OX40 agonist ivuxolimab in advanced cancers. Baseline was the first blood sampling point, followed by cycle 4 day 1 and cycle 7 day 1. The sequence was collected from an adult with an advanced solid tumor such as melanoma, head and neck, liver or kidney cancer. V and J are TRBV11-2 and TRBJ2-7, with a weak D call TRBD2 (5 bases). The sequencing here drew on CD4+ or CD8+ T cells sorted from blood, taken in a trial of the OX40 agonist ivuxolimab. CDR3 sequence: CASSLLRRLEQYF. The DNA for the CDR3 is TGTGCCAGCAGCTTATTGCGGAGGCTCGAGCAGTACTTC.